This entry concerns a single TCR beta chain. The target of this receptor is not known. No clone much larger than this one lies a single base away; base qualities are absent. V loses 8 bases of germline sequence and J loses 7 bases, and the interval between the two ends is 22 bases. The germline V gene gives CDR1 as MNHEY and CDR2 as SVGEGT. Inclusive of the bounding cysteine and phenylalanine, the CDR3 is 15 residues long. The CDR3 DNA has 45 bases and is translated from base 1. The data stem from a study of CD8 T cells in Susac syndrome (dated by TCRdb to between 2018 and 2021). For context, the study as a whole: The study used repertoire sequencing to test whether antigen drove CD8+ T cell activation and differentiation in Susac syndrome. The study compared CD8+ T cell repertoire clonality among eleven to twelve healthy donors, roughly 14 Susac syndrome patients and approximately 16 multiple sclerosis patients.

RNA was extracted with the RNeasy kit and about 0.5 to 1 ug was reverse transcribed using random hexamers. The immunoSEQ multiplex PCR assay, covering 54 Vbeta and 13 Jbeta segments, was used to amplify TCR beta CDR3 regions. PCR amplification bias was corrected by using a synthetic template baseline for primer optimization and computational correction. The paper's processing steps were these. Only productive sequences were kept, with reads annotated to V, D and J genes according to IMGT and analyzed in immunoSEQ Analyzer. Clonality was calculated as one minus the Shannon entropy normalized by log2 of the number of productive unique sequences. For each patient and control, public and private clones were evaluated within the 100 most prevalent clones. Clones were defined as Susac-specific if absent from the healthy and MS cohorts, from 1052 published viral clones and from other ImmuneACCESS disease sequences. In TCRdb, the public reads were trimmed at Q25 with fastp and aligned with MiXCR, with productive beta chains retained. Rows with a matching CDR3 protein are joined into one entry that keeps the most common DNA and genes. The V and J calls and clone size come from TCRdb's table, not from the authors' own analysis. This sample comprises about 300,000 distinct CDR3 sequences, about 88% of them detected only once. Roughly 0.2% of the sample belongs to the ten largest clones.

The paper as a whole reports these results and caveats: The number of individuals in the TCR sequencing and HLA analysis was acknowledged as relatively small.

High-throughput TCR beta sequencing profiled peripheral blood CD8+ and CD4+ T cells from healthy donors, Susac syndrome patients and multiple sclerosis patients. Treatment-naive patients with stable or active relapsing-remitting disease fulfilling revised McDonald criteria were used as multiple sclerosis controls. Bulk CD8+ and CD4+ T cells were purified by magnetic negative isolation, while CD8+ TEMRA cells were enriched using FACS. Blood was drawn into EDTA tubes, processed within 24 hours, and PBMCs were isolated by density gradient centrifugation. PBMCs intended for TCR sequencing were cryopreserved in liquid nitrogen and thawed later in a water bath at 37 degrees C. A purity of at least 90% was achieved for sorted or isolated CD4+, CD8+ and CD8+ TEMRA cells.

Recombination linked TRBV6-2 or TRBV6-3 to TRBJ2-3, with a tentative D gene TRBD2 over 7 matching bases. The receptor comes from a human donor with multiple sclerosis. Sequencing was carried out using CD8+ T cells from PBMCs. The sequenced DNA: TGTGCCAGCTTCCGTGGGGAGGGGGGGCCGAATACGCAGTATTTT. It translates as CASFRGEGGPNTQYF.